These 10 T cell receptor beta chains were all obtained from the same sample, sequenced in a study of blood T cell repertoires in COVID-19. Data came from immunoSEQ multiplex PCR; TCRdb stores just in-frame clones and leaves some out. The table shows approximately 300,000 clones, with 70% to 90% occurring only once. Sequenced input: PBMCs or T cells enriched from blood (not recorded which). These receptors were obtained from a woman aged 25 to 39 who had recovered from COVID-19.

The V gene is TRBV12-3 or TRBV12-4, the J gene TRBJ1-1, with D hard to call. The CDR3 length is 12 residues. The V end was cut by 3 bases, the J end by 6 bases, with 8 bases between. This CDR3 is CASSFVSSEAFF. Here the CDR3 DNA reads TGTGCCAGCAGTTTTGTTTCGTCTGAAGCTTTCTTT.

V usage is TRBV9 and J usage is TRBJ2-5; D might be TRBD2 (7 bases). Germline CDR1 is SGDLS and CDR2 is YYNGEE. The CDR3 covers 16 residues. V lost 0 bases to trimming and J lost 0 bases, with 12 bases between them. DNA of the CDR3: TGTGCCAGCAGCGTAGGGGGGCGGGAGAACCAAGAGACCCAGTACTTC. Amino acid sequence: CASSVGGRENQETQYF.

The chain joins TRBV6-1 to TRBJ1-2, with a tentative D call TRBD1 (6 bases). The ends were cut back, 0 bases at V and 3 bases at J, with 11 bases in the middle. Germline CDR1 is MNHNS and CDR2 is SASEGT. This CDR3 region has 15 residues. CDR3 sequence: CASSEAGGQHYGYTF. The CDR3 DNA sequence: TGTGCCAGCAGTGAAGCGGGTGGACAGCACTATGGCTACACCTTC.

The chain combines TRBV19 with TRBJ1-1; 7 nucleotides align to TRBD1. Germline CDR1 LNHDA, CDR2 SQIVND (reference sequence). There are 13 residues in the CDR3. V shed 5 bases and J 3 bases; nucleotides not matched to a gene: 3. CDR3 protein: CASSVTGHTEAFF. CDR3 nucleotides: TGTGCCAGTAGTGTGACAGGGCACACTGAAGCTTTCTTT.

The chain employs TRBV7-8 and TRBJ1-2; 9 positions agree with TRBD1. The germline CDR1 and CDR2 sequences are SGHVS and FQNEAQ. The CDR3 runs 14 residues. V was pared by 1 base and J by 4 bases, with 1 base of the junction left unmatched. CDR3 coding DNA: TGTGCCAGCAGCTTAGGGACAGGGGCCTATGGCTACACCTTC. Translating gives CASSLGTGAYGYTF.

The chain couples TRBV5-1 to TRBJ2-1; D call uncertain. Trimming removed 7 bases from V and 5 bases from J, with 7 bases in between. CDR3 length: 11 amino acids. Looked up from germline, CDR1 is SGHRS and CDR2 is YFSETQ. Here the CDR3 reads CASRQDNEQFF. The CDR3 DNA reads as TGCGCCAGCCGGCAGGACAATGAGCAGTTCTTC.

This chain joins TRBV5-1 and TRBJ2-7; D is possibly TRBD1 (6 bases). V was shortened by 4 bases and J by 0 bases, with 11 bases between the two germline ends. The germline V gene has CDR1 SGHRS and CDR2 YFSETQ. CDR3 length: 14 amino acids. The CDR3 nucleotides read TGCGCCAGCAGCCCGGACAGAGGCTCCTACGAGCAGTACTTC. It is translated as CASSPDRGSYEQYF. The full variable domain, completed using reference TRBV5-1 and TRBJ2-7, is KAGVTQTPRYLIKTRGQQVTLSCSPISGHRSVSWYQQTPGQGLQFLFEYFSETQRNKGNFPGRFSGRQFSNSRSEMNVSTLELGDSALYLCASSPDRGSYEQYFGPGTRLTVT.

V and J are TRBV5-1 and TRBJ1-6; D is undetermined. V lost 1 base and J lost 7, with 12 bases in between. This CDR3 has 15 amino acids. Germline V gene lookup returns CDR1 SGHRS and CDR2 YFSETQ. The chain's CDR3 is CASSLWGETNSPLHF. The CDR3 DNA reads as TGCGCCAGCAGCTTGTGGGGAGAAACGAATTCACCCCTCCACTTT.

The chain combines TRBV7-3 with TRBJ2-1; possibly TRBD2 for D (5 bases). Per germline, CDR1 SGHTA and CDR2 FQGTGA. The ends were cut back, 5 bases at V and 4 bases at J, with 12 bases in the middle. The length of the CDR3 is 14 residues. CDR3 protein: CASSLHPGYNEQFF. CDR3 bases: TGTGCCAGCAGCCTACACCCGGGGTACAATGAGCAGTTCTTC.

DNA for the CDR3: TGTGCCAGCAGCACAGGGGAGCACGGCTACACCTTC. Translating gives CASSTGEHGYTF. The chain employs TRBV27 and TRBJ1-2, with 7 bases identical to TRBD1. There are 12 residues in the CDR3. J gave up 8 bases and V 6 bases, and 6 bases lay outside the gene matches. CDR1 is MNHEY, CDR2 SMNVEV, per germline (reference sequence).